These 20 T cell receptor beta chains were sequenced from one sample in a study of blood T cell repertoires in COVID-19. Produced via immunoSEQ multiplex PCR; TCRdb's table is partial and in-frame only. The profile shows about 130,000 clones, roughly 80% of them singletons. The sample was PBMCs or T cells enriched from blood (not recorded which). The receptors shown here come from a woman between 50 and 59 years old who had recovered from COVID-19.

The chain uses TRBV12-5 and TRBJ2-3, with D unclear. Germline loops: CDR1 LGHNT, CDR2 FRNRAP. V lost 1 base to trimming and J lost 1 base, with 9 bases between them. The CDR3 sequence is 15 residues long. CDR3 in DNA: TGTGCTAGTGGTTTGGGTACGGCGGGCACAGATACGCAGTATTTT. Translation: CASGLGTAGTDTQYF.

The gene calls are TRBV9 and TRBJ1-1; a weak D match, TRBD1 (6 bases). V was trimmed by 4 bases and J by 4 bases, leaving 11 bases between them. Germline V gene data show CDR1 as SGDLS and CDR2 as YYNGEE. The CDR3 is 13 amino acids. The CDR3 DNA sequence: TGTGCCAGCAGCCCGTTGACAGGCACTGAAGCTTTCTTT. It is translated as CASSPLTGTEAFF.

This chain connects TRBV9 to TRBJ2-1, with no clear D. The germline V gene has CDR1 SGDLS and CDR2 YYNGEE. This CDR3 comprises 14 residues. The V and J ends lost 0 bases and 6 bases respectively, with 10 bases between them. The CDR3 is CASSVGNTANEQFF. CDR3 in DNA: TGTGCCAGCAGCGTAGGCAACACAGCCAATGAGCAGTTCTTC.

The chain is built from TRBV18 and TRBJ2-1; 10 bases fit TRBD2. Germline-derived CDR1 and CDR2 are KGHSH and LQKENI. The CDR3 is 16 amino acids. The ends lost 2 bases at V and 1 base at J; junction bases unmatched: 2. The CDR3 region is CASSPKRGGSYNEQFF. The CDR3 DNA follows: TGTGCCAGCTCACCAAAGCGGGGGGGATCCTACAATGAGCAGTTCTTC.

CDR3 DNA: TGTGCCACCTCATCTGGGACAGGGAGAGGAGGCTACACCTTC. It yields the protein CATSSGTGRGGYTF. The V and J genes are TRBV19 and TRBJ1-2; TRBD1 aligns across 9 bases. The germline gives CDR1 LNHDA, CDR2 SQIVND (reference sequence). This CDR3 comprises 14 residues. J was trimmed by 8 bases and V by 10 bases; bases with no gene match: 14.

The rearrangement joins TRBV11-2 to TRBJ2-2; D uncertain. This CDR3 has 14 residues. Germline V lookup: CDR1 SGHAT, CDR2 FQNNGV. The V and J ends lost 5 bases and 2 bases respectively, with 9 bases between them. CDR3 protein: CASSVRDNTGELFF. The CDR3 region has the DNA TGTGCCAGCAGCGTACGAGATAACACCGGGGAGCTGTTTTTT.

This clone was seen only once. This chain uses TRBV3-1 (or the pseudogene TRBV3-2) with TRBJ1-1; no clear D gene. CDR1 is LGHDT, CDR2 YNNKEL, per germline (reference sequence). Trimming left V 5 bases short and J 7 bases short, with 14 bases between. The CDR3 is 13 residues long. The CDR3 DNA reads TGTGCCAGCAGCGCGGGAGGATGGGGTGAAGCTTTCTTT. Residues: CASSAGGWGEAFF.

The rearrangement links TRBV28 to TRBJ1-2, with D unclear. V was shortened by 5 bases and J by 4 bases, with 14 bases between the two germline ends. The CDR3 loop spans 14 amino acids. CDR1 and CDR2 (germline): MDHEN, SYDVKM. The CDR3 loop reads CASSTRWQRYGYTF. CDR3 nucleotide sequence: TGTGCCAGCAGTACCCGGTGGCAGCGCTATGGCTACACCTTC.

This clone came up a few times. The genes are TRBV27 and TRBJ2-7, with D possibly matching TRBD1 (5 bases). The germline gives CDR1 MNHEY, CDR2 SMNVEV (reference sequence). Trimming left V 4 bases short and J 5 bases short, with 18 bases between. This CDR3 region has 15 residues. In DNA, the CDR3 is TGTGCCAGCAGTTCAGTCATAACAGGTGTAAACGAGCAGTACTTC. It translates to CASSSVITGVNEQYF.

V usage is TRBV11-3 and J usage is TRBJ2-5, with D hard to call. The ends were cut back, 5 bases at V and 0 bases at J, with 7 bases in the middle. The CDR3 runs to 13 residues. CDR1 and CDR2 from the germline V gene are SGHNT and YENEEA. CDR3 DNA: TGTGCCAGCAGCGCAGACTACCAAGAGACCCAGTACTTC. Translated, it gives CASSADYQETQYF.

In this sample, this clone turned up once. The J gene is TRBJ2-7, the V gene TRBV28; 8 bases are shared with TRBD1. The CDR3 runs to 12 residues. Germline trimming cut 7 bases from V and 7 bases from J; bases unmatched to any gene: 6. Looked up from germline, CDR1 is MDHEN and CDR2 is SYDVKM. The DNA of the CDR3 is TGTGCCAGCACGGACAGGGTTAGGGAGCAGTACTTC. Encoded protein: CASTDRVREQYF.

The chain joins TRBV24-1 to TRBJ1-5; D unresolved. Trimming pared 4 bases from V and 1 base from J, leaving 13 bases between. This CDR3 has 16 residues. From germline, CDR1 is KGHDR and CDR2 SFDVKD. CDR3 sequence (DNA): TGTGCCACCAGTGACGAGGGCCGGGGAAGCAATCAGCCCCAGCATTTT. This translates into CATSDEGRGSNQPQHF.

The chain uses TRBV24-1 and TRBJ2-1; TRBD2 matches at 8 bases. Trimming cost V 4 bases and J 5 bases; bases outside gene matches: 12. CDR1 and CDR2 from the germline V gene are KGHDR and SFDVKD. The CDR3 length is 17 residues. The CDR3 spells CATSDPTARGVNNEQFF. The CDR3 DNA sequence: TGTGCCACCAGTGACCCAACCGCGCGGGGGGTAAACAATGAGCAGTTCTTC.

In this sample, this clone turned up once. The CDR3 here is CASSLRSDLRAGGKLRSAFF. As DNA, the CDR3 is TGTGCCAGCAGTTTAAGATCGGACTTAAGGGCAGGGGGGAAACTTCGTAGCGCTTTCTTT. This chain connects TRBV28 to TRBJ1-1; 7 nucleotides align to TRBD1. Germline loops: CDR1 MDHEN, CDR2 SYDVKM. CDR3 length equals 20 residues. The trim removed 2 bases at V and 11 bases at J, leaving 29 bases unmatched.

The rearrangement joins TRBV6-4 to TRBJ2-7; unclear D gene. This CDR3 spans 11 amino acids. CDR1 and CDR2 (germline): MRHNA, SNTAGT. V was cut by 5 bases and J by 7 bases, with 9 bases left in between. The CDR3, as DNA: TGTGCCAGCAGTTCTAGTTCGGAGCAGTACGTC. Translated, it gives CASSSSSEQYV.

V gene TRBV15 combines with J gene TRBJ2-6; D is possibly TRBD2 (6 bases). V lost 3 bases to trimming and J lost 2 bases, with 11 bases between them. CDR3 length: 16 amino acids. Germline CDR1 is LNHNV and CDR2 is YYDKDF (reference sequence). The CDR3 nucleotides read TGTGCCACCAGCAGGGCTTGGAGGGCTGGGGCCAACGTCCTGACTTTC. It codes for CATSRAWRAGANVLTF.

CDR3 nucleotide sequence: TGTGCCAGCTCAATCGTTACTGAAGCTTTCTTT. Translated: CASSIVTEAFF. The chain couples TRBV18 to TRBJ1-1; no definite D call. Germline CDR1 is KGHSH and CDR2 is LQKENI. V shed 5 bases and J shed 5 bases, with 6 bases lying between them. This CDR3 comprises 11 residues.

The chain carries TRBV12-3 or TRBV12-4 and TRBJ1-4; TRBD1 might be the D (5 bases). Trimming left V 7 bases short and J 5 bases short, with 11 bases between. The CDR3 totals 13 residues. The chain's CDR3 is CASNDSQNEKLFF. The CDR3 DNA follows: TGTGCCAGCAATGACAGCCAAAATGAAAAACTGTTTTTT.

V usage is TRBV19 and J usage is TRBJ1-1; TRBD1 agrees at 10 bases. Germline loops: CDR1 LNHDA, CDR2 SQIVND (reference sequence). CDR3 length: 14 residues. V gave up 7 bases and J gave up 4 bases; unmatched junction bases: 6. Written as DNA, the CDR3 is TGTGCCAGTACCGACAGGGGGCGCCCCACTGAAGCTTTCTTT. Its protein product is CASTDRGRPTEAFF.

This chain connects TRBV5-6 to TRBJ1-6; D unresolved. The CDR3 totals 17 residues. V was shortened by 4 bases and J by 7 bases, with 21 bases between the two germline ends. Per the germline V gene, CDR1 is SGHDT and CDR2 is YYEEEE. CDR3 sequence reads: CASSTLREVTSNSPLHF. The DNA of the CDR3 is TGTGCCAGCAGCACGCTAAGGGAGGTCACGTCCAATTCACCCCTCCACTTT.